A selection of T cell receptor beta chains follows, all from one sample in a study of T cells in Graves' hyperthyroidism and ophthalmopathy. MiXCR, applied by TCRdb to the multiplex PCR reads, yields one record per CDR3 protein. The data contain about 680,000 distinct CDR3 sequences, over 35% of them singletons. The material sequenced was blood. The receptors stem from a woman aged 40 to 50 with Graves' hyperthyroidism. Both conserved end residues are part of each CDR3. D genes are given only for firm matches. The size entry is marked missing in some rows and otherwise reads once, few, many or a size class.

V,D,length,size,J,DNA,CDR3
TRBV20-1,TRBD1,13,few,TRBJ2-7,TGCAGTGCTAAAGGGACAGGGTATCGCGAGCAGTACTTC,CSAKGTGYREQYF
TRBV6-6,.,15,.,TRBJ1-2,TGTGCCAGCAGTCTGGCAGCGGGGCGGGCCTATGGCTACACCTTC,CASSLAAGRAYGYTF
TRBV13,TRBD2,14,few,TRBJ2-7,TGTGCCAGCAGCTTAAAAGCGGGAGCACACGAGCAGTACTTC,CASSLKAGAHEQYF
TRBV29-1,.,12,many,TRBJ2-5,TGCAGCGCGATTGTTATCTCAGAGACCCAGTACTTC,CSAIVISETQYF
TRBV29-1,.,12,.,TRBJ2-5,TGCAGCCAACGGGGCTACCAAGAGACCCAGTACTTC,CSQRGYQETQYF
TRBV7-2,.,14,once,TRBJ2-5,TGTGCCAGCTCACCGACGTTAGACCAAGAGACCCAGTACTTC,CASSPTLDQETQYF
TRBV6-5,TRBD1,16,.,TRBJ1-6,TGTGCCAGCAGTCCCTCCTCCGGGACAGCAAATTCACCCCTCCACTTT,CASSPSSGTANSPLHF
TRBV6-5,.,13,few,TRBJ1-2,TGTGCCAGCGGCTACCCAATTATTCCTGGCTACACCTTC,CASGYPIIPGYTF
TRBV7-2,.,13,many,TRBJ2-5,TGTGCCAGCAGCCCCCCTTCTTTAGGGACCCAGTACTTC,CASSPPSLGTQYF
TRBV2,.,13,many,TRBJ2-7,TGTGCCAGCAGTCTCCGGGACATCTACGAGCAGTACTTC,CASSLRDIYEQYF
TRBV7-9,TRBD1,15,.,TRBJ1-1,TGTGCCTGGGCCCCGGGACAGGGGTTTCGCACTGAAGCTTTCTTT,CAWAPGQGFRTEAFF
TRBV9,.,12,few,TRBJ1-1,TGTGCTAGCCCATCGCGGGGGCGGGGGGCTTTCTTT,CASPSRGRGAFF
TRBV9,.,17,once,TRBJ1-2,TGTGCCAGCAGCGTAGAGGGGACGGGGGGGCCGAACTATGGCTACACCTTC,CASSVEGTGGPNYGYTF
TRBV7-2,.,15,few,TRBJ2-7,TGCGCCAGCAGCCAAGATTACCTTCCGGGTACCGAGCAGTACTTC,CASSQDYLPGTEQYF
TRBV4-1,.,16,few,TRBJ2-6,TGCGCCAGCAGCCAAGAGGCGTTGGCTGGGGCCAACGTCCTGACTTTC,CASSQEALAGANVLTF
TRBV2,.,16,many,TRBJ1-4,TGTGCCAGCAGTGAACTTGGGCGCCGGGCTAATGAAAAACTGTTTTTT,CASSELGRRANEKLFF
TRBV11-1,TRBD2,15,.,TRBJ2-7,TGTGCCAGCAGCCCCACTAGCGGGAGTCGCTACGAGCAGTACTTC,CASSPTSGSRYEQYF
TRBV10-3,TRBD1,13,many,TRBJ1-1,TGTGCCATCAGCTTAGACAGGGCCACTGAAGCTTTCTTT,CAISLDRATEAFF
TRBV20-1,.,14,many,TRBJ1-4,TGCAGTGCTAGAGATGAGGAGGGGCATGAAAAACTGTTTTTT,CSARDEEGHEKLFF
TRBV13,.,15,.,TRBJ2-7,TGTGCCAGCAGCCAAGCCGGGGGTAGCGGCTACGAGCAGTACTTC,CASSQAGGSGYEQYF
TRBV9,.,12,many,TRBJ1-1,TGTGCCAGCGGGGATGCGAACACTGAAGCTTTCTTT,CASGDANTEAFF
TRBV5-8,.,12,.,TRBJ1-3,TGTGCCAGCAGCTTGCGCGGAAGCACCATATATTTT,CASSLRGSTIYF
TRBV19,.,15,.,TRBJ1-1,TGTGCCAGTAGTATAGATAGCCAGGGCGCCACTGAAGCTTTCTTT,CASSIDSQGATEAFF
TRBV29-1,.,13,.,TRBJ2-2,TGCAGCATTGAAGACGGGGCTTCTGGGGAGCTGTTTTTT,CSIEDGASGELFF
TRBV29-1,TRBD2,15,.,TRBJ2-3,TGCAGCGTCGACCTTAGCGGGAGGGATGCAGATACGCAGTATTTT,CSVDLSGRDADTQYF
TRBV2,.,12,many,TRBJ2-5,TGTGCCAGCACGGACCCGCAAGAGACCCAGTACTTC,CASTDPQETQYF
TRBV25-1,.,14,many,TRBJ1-6,TGTGCCAGCAGAAGAACAGGGACGAATTCACCCCTCCACTTT,CASRRTGTNSPLHF
TRBV7-9,.,12,many,TRBJ2-5,TGTGCCAGCAGCTTTCCGACGGAGACCCAGTACTTC,CASSFPTETQYF
TRBV6-2/TRBV6-3,.,15,many,TRBJ1-2,TGTGCCAGCAGTTACTCGGGCAGGGAGGCCTCTGGCTACACCTTC,CASSYSGREASGYTF
TRBV7-2,.,15,many,TRBJ2-5,TGTGCCAGCAGCTTAGTTGTTAACATCCAAGAGACCCAGTACTTC,CASSLVVNIQETQYF
TRBV9,TRBD2,16,.,TRBJ2-2,TGTGCCAGCAGCTATAGCGGGAGGGCTTACACCGGGGAGCTGTTTTTT,CASSYSGRAYTGELFF
TRBV19,.,14,many,TRBJ1-4,TGTGCCAGTATGGAGGTCGGTGGTGGTGAAAAACTGTTTTTT,CASMEVGGGEKLFF
TRBV6-5,TRBD1,15,many,TRBJ1-5,TGTGCCAGCAGTTACTCCAGGGGGGGCAATCAGCCCCAGCATTTT,CASSYSRGGNQPQHF
TRBV7-2,.,15,many,TRBJ2-7,TGTGCCAGCAGCTTGGGGGATTACGGGGGCTACGAGCAGTACTTC,CASSLGDYGGYEQYF
TRBV20-1,.,13,.,TRBJ1-1,TGCAGCCCCGTTGCTGGGGCGAGCACTGAAGCTTTCTTT,CSPVAGASTEAFF
TRBV20-1,.,15,few,TRBJ1-5,TGCAGTGCTAGTTCCGACAGATATAGCAATCAGCCCCAGCATTTT,CSASSDRYSNQPQHF
TRBV7-2,TRBD1,16,many,TRBJ2-5,TGTGCCAGCAGCCCTAAGGGGGGACAGGGGCTAGAGACCCAGTACTTC,CASSPKGGQGLETQYF
TRBV10-3,TRBD2,13,.,TRBJ2-7,TGTGCCATCAGAGACGGGACTAGCAACGAGCAGTACTTC,CAIRDGTSNEQYF
TRBV5-5,.,16,.,TRBJ2-7,TGTGCCAGCAGCCACCAACCGGGACACGAGGCCTACGAGCAGTACTTC,CASSHQPGHEAYEQYF
TRBV6-5,TRBD1,14,.,TRBJ1-2,TGTGCCAGCACCCCGGACAGGGTGGTTCATGGCTACACCTTC,CASTPDRVVHGYTF
TRBV7-3,.,15,many,TRBJ2-5,TGTGCCAGCAGCTTAAACCCCGGACAGCAAGAGACCCAGTACTTC,CASSLNPGQQETQYF
TRBV25-1,TRBD2,16,.,TRBJ2-7,TGTGCCAGCAGTGCTGCACCACCGGGACTAGTAGACGAGCAGTACTTC,CASSAAPPGLVDEQYF
TRBV7-9,.,14,many,TRBJ1-6,TGTGCCAGCAGCTCACGGGACGTTAATTCACCCCTCCACTTT,CASSSRDVNSPLHF